This TCR beta chain was identified during a study of cytomegalovirus exposure and HLA in healthy donors. Study-wide results and limits: It was reported that TCR beta sequences correctly inferred the HLA-A and HLA-B alleles for most subjects. The authors considered a cluster of highly shared sequence variants likely to be a sequencing artifact.

Notes on this clone: Its matching antigen is unknown.

V was pared by 4 bases and J by 7 bases, with 19 bases between. This CDR3 is 15 amino acids long. Looked up from germline, CDR1 is MDHEN and CDR2 is SYDVKM. The primer mix had 60 Vbeta and 13 Jbeta primers. The protocol was immunoSEQ multiplex PCR, while the TCRdb copy is restricted to in-frame clones and leaves out a portion. Here the sample spans approximately 220,000 clones, more than 65% being singletons. This TCR derives from a man younger than 30 in good health and CMV-seronegative. This chain joins TRBV28 and TRBJ1-2; a possible D gene is TRBD1 (6 bases). Sequencing used PBMCs. The CDR3 DNA follows: TGTGCCAGCAGTTCGCAGGGGAGTGGGGGATTTGGCTACACCTTC. Translating gives CASSSQGSGGFGYTF.